This T cell receptor (beta chain) is drawn from a study of cytomegalovirus exposure and HLA in healthy donors. Regarding this clone: The antigen is unknown.

It was with 60 Vbeta and 13 Jbeta primers that the PCR ran. Sequencing was performed with immunoSEQ multiplex PCR; in TCRdb, only in-frame clones are kept and a portion is missing. The sample yields 90,000 to 100,000 clones, 76% seen once. General study findings and limits: Previously analyzed data showed that most TCR beta V segments were productive at a frequency of about 87% or about 30%. For TCR beta chains, V- and J-gene trimming was later linked to a missense DCLRE1C variant.

V lost 5 bases and J 4 bases, leaving 9 bases between the germline ends. Germline V gives CDR1 SGHRS, CDR2 YFSETQ. The CDR3 contains 12 residues. Sequencing was performed on PBMCs. This sequence was found in a man in his forties in good health and CMV-seronegative. The V and J genes are TRBV5-1 and TRBJ1-2, with D unresolved. The CDR3 region is CASRYDTYGYTF. In nucleotides, the CDR3 is TGCGCCAGCAGATATGACACCTATGGCTACACCTTC.